The 22 T cell receptor beta chains below were found in one sample sequenced in a study of CXCR3-negative and CXCR3-positive naive CD8 T cells (dated by TCRdb to 2018 to 2020). For sequencing, a NextSeq 550 was employed. The Human TCR Profiling Kit (MiLaboratory) was used to make UMI-labeled 5' RACE TRB cDNA libraries. TCRdb reprocessed the reads, reporting each CDR3 protein sequence once and no DNA. This sample's listing comprises about 56,000 distinct CDR3 sequences. 20% to 25% of the sample is in the top ten clones. Material for sequencing was memory CD8+ T cells from blood. This sample's cell subset or site label indicates: conventional CD8+ memory T cells (TMEM), sorted as controls. These receptors were collected from a human donor in good health. Some clones in this sample may be carry-over from other donors' samples.

J is TRBJ1-4 and V is TRBV20-1; no DNA is available, so the TRBD1 call from TCRdb remains unchecked. The CDR3 spans 15 residues. Germline V gene sequence: CDR1 DFQATT, CDR2 SNEGSKA (reference sequence). The CDR3 region is CSARDLGQTGEKLFF.

The J gene is TRBJ2-5, the V gene TRBV29-1; no DNA is available, so the TRBD2 call from TCRdb remains unchecked. The CDR3 has 15 residues. The germline V gene has CDR1 SQVTM and CDR2 ANQGSEA. The CDR3 loop is CSVGKRGASQETQYF.

This chain uses TRBV9 with TRBJ2-1; the TCRdb call, TRBD1, lacks DNA for checking. The CDR3 runs to 15 residues. Germline CDR1 SGDLS, CDR2 YYNGEE. CDR3 residues: CASSRAGTDYNEQFF.

The chain combines TRBV7-8 with TRBJ2-3; TCRdb picks TRBD2, but there is no DNA to check that call. Germline CDR1 reads SGHVS; CDR2 reads FQNEAQ. This CDR3 is built from 16 residues. The chain's CDR3 is CASSSRFAGGQDTQYF.

This chain joins TRBV12-3 or TRBV12-4 and TRBJ2-3. This CDR3 has 12 amino acids. The CDR3 loop is CASTGPADTQYF.

V gene TRBV5-5 combines with J gene TRBJ2-7; there is no DNA to check the TCRdb D call of TRBD1. CDR1 and CDR2 (germline): SGHKS, YYEKEE (reference sequence). This CDR3 comprises 17 residues. This chain's CDR3 is CASSLGQFWGSEDEQYF. Full variable domain (outside the CDR3, taken from reference TRBV5-5 and TRBJ2-7): DAGVTQSPTHLIKTRGQQVTLRCSPISGHKSVSWYQQVLGQGPQFIFQYYEKEERGRGNFPDRFSARQFPNYSSELNVNALLLGDSALYLCASSLGQFWGSEDEQYFGPGTRLTVT.

V usage is TRBV29-1 and J usage is TRBJ1-2; there is no DNA to check the TCRdb D call of TRBD1. Germline assignment: CDR1 SQVTM and CDR2 ANQGSEA. CDR3 length: 17 amino acids. The CDR3 spells CSVLGGNGTTSNYGYTF. Variable domain in full (rest from reference TRBV29-1 and TRBJ1-2): SAVISQKPSRDICQRGTSLTIQCQVDSQVTMMFWYRQQPGQSLTLIATANQGSEATYESGFVIDKFPISRPNLTFSTLTVSNMSPEDSSIYLCSVLGGNGTTSNYGYTFGSGTRLTVV.

The chain is built from TRBV23-1 and TRBJ1-1; checking the TCRdb D call of TRBD1 is not possible without DNA. Being an ORF, TRBV23-1 has a function that is uncertain. This CDR3 spans 13 amino acids. CDR3 region: CASTGHPCTEAFF.

The chain combines TRBV29-1 with TRBJ2-5; no DNA is available, so the TRBD1 call from TCRdb remains unchecked. Germline V gene data show CDR1 as SQVTM and CDR2 as ANQGSEA. This CDR3 spans 17 amino acids. This CDR3 is CSVIGSPAGGKVETQYF. Supplemented by reference TRBV29-1 and TRBJ2-5, the full variable domain reads SAVISQKPSRDICQRGTSLTIQCQVDSQVTMMFWYRQQPGQSLTLIATANQGSEATYESGFVIDKFPISRPNLTFSTLTVSNMSPEDSSIYLCSVIGSPAGGKVETQYFGPGTRLLVL.

The chain joins TRBV29-1 to TRBJ1-2; TCRdb names TRBD1, which stays unverified in the absence of DNA. CDR3 length: 12 amino acids. CDR1 SQVTM and CDR2 ANQGSEA come from the germline V gene. This CDR3 is CSVVVGGLGYTF.

This chain connects TRBV7-9 to TRBJ2-3. Germline V gene data show CDR1 as SEHNR and CDR2 as FQNEAQ (reference sequence). The CDR3 loop spans 11 amino acids. The CDR3 is CASSLSDTQYF.

The V gene is TRBV20-1, the J gene TRBJ1-1; no DNA is available, so the TRBD1 call from TCRdb remains unchecked. The CDR3 extends over 12 amino acids. The germline gives CDR1 DFQATT, CDR2 SNEGSKA (reference sequence). CDR3 residues: CSAGQGVTEAFF.

The rearrangement uses TRBV29-1 and TRBJ1-2. Germline V gene sequence: CDR1 SQVTM, CDR2 ANQGSEA. CDR3 length: 13 amino acids. The CDR3 protein is CSGRDGDMDGYTF.

Its frequency marks this clonotype as large. This rearrangement joins TRBV7-8 to TRBJ1-5; TCRdb calls TRBD1, which cannot be checked without DNA. The CDR3 is 15 residues long. CDR1 is SGHVS, CDR2 FQNEAQ, per germline. The CDR3 is CASSLWGESNQPQHF. The whole variable domain, filled in from reference TRBV7-8 and TRBJ1-5, reads GAGVSQSPRYKVAKRGQDVALRCDPISGHVSLFWYQQALGQGPEFLTYFQNEAQLDKSGLPSDRFFAERPEGSVSTLKIQRTQQEDSAVYLCASSLWGESNQPQHFGDGTRLSIL.

The rearrangement uses TRBV20-1 and TRBJ2-6. Germline V CDR1 and CDR2: DFQATT, SNEGSKA (reference sequence). The CDR3 is 16 amino acids. The CDR3 here is CSARLQAFSGANVLTF.

The rearrangement joins TRBV12-3 or TRBV12-4 to TRBJ2-7. The CDR3 totals 13 residues. The CDR3 sequence is CASTHTNEYEQYF.

The chain joins TRBV12-3 or TRBV12-4 to TRBJ1-2. The length of the CDR3 is 16 residues. Here the CDR3 reads CASSSPWGSDPYGYTF.

The chain links TRBV7-2 to TRBJ2-7; TCRdb's D gene call, TRBD2, goes unchecked for lack of DNA. The germline gives CDR1 SGHTA, CDR2 FQGNSA. This CDR3 has 14 residues. The CDR3 protein is CASSATGTIYEQYF.

CDR3 in amino acids: CASSSGLARYEQYF. The chain links TRBV27 to TRBJ2-7; TCRdb selects TRBD2, and the lack of DNA leaves this call unchecked. CDR1 MNHEY and CDR2 SMNVEV come from the germline V gene (reference sequence). The CDR3 totals 14 residues.

This sequence joins TRBV7-3 and TRBJ2-1; without DNA, the TCRdb call of TRBD2 cannot be checked. Germline CDR1 reads SGHTA; CDR2 reads FQGTGA. CDR3 length equals 13 residues. The CDR3 sequence is CASSLAGDDEQFF.

The genes are TRBV7-3 and TRBJ2-7; no DNA is available, so the TRBD1 call from TCRdb remains unchecked. The V gene's germline CDR1 is SGHTA and CDR2 FQGTGA. This CDR3 is 14 amino acids long. The CDR3 loop reads CASSLLSGPYEQYF.

The chain joins TRBV12-3 or TRBV12-4 to TRBJ1-1; checking the TCRdb D call of TRBD1 is not possible without DNA. The CDR3 has 12 residues. The CDR3 reads CASSSTGIEAFF.